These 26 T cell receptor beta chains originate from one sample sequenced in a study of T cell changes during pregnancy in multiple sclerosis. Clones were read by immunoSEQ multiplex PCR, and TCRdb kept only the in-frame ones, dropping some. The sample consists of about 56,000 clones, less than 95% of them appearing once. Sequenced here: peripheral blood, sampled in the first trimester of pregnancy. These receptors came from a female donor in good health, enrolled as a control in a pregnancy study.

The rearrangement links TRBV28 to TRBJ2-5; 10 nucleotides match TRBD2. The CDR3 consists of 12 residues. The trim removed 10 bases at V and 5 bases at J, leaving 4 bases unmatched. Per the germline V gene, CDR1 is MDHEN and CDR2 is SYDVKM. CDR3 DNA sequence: TGTGCCAATAGCGGGAGGAGGGAGACCCAGTACTTC. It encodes CANSGRRETQYF.

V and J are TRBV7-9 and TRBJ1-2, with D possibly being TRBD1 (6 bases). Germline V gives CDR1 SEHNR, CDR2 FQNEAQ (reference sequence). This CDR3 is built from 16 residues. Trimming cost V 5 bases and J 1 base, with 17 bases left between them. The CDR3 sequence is CASSTPGAVFNYGYTF. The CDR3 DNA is TGTGCCAGCAGCACGCCAGGGGCTGTATTTAACTATGGCTACACCTTC.

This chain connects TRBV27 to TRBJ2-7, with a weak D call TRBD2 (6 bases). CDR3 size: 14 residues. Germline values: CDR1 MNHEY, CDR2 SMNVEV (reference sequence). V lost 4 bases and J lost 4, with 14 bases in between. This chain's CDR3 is CASSWTASVYEQYF. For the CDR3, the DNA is TGTGCCAGCAGTTGGACGGCTAGCGTTTACGAGCAGTACTTC.

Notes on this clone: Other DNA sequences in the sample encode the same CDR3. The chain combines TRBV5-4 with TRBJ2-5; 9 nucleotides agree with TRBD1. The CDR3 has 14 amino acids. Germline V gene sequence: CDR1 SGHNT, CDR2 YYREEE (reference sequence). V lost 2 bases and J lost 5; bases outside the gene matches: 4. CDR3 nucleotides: TGTGCCAGCAGCTTACAGGGGGCTGAGGAGACCCAGTACTTC. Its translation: CASSLQGAEETQYF.

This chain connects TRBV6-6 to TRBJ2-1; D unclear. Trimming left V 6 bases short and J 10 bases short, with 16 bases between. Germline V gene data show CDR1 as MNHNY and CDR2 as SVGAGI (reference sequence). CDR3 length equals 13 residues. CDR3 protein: CASSPEVAWEQFF. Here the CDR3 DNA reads TGTGCCAGCAGCCCCGAAGTGGCCTGGGAGCAGTTCTTC.

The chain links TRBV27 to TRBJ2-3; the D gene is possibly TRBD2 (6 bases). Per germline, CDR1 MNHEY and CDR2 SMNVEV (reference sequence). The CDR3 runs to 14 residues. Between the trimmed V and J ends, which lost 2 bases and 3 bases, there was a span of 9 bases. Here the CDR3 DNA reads TGTGCCAGCAGTTTAATGGCGGGGACAGATACGCAGTATTTT. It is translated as CASSLMAGTDTQYF.

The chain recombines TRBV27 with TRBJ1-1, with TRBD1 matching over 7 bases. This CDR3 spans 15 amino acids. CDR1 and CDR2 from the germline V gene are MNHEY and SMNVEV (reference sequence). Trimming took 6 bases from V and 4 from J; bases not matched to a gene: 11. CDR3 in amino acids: CASSSGLAGGTEAFF. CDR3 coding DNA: TGTGCCAGCAGCTCGGGTCTGGCAGGGGGCACTGAAGCTTTCTTT.

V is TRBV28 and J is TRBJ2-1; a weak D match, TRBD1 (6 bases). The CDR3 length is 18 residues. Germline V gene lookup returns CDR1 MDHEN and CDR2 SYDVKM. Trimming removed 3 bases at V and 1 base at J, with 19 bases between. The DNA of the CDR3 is TGTGCCAGCAGTTTCCTCCAACCAAGGGACACTTCCTACAATGAGCAGTTCTTC. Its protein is CASSFLQPRDTSYNEQFF.

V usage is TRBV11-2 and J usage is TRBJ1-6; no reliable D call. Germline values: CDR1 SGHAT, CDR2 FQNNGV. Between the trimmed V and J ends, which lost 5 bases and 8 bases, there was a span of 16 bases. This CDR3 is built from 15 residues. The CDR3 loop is CASSPITGRYSPLHF. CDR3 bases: TGTGCCAGCAGCCCGATCACGGGGAGGTATTCACCCCTCCACTTT. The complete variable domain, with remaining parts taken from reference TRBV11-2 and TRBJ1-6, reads EAGVAQSPRYKIIEKRQSVAFWCNPISGHATLYWYQQILGQGPKLLIQFQNNGVVDDSQLPKDRFSAERLKGVDSTLKIQPAKLEDSAVYLCASSPITGRYSPLHFGNGTRLTVT.

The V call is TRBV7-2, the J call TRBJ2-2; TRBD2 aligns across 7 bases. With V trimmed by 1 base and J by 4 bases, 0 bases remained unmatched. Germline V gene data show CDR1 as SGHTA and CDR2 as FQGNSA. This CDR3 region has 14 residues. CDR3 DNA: TGTGCCAGCAGCTTAGGGGAGGGCACCGGGGAGCTGTTTTTT. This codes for CASSLGEGTGELFF.

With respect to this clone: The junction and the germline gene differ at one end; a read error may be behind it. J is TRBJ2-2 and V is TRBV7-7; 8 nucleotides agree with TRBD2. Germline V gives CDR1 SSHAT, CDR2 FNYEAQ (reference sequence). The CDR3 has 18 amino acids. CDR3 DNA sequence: TGTGCTAGCAGCTTAGCGCTCCCAGCGGGGGAGAACACCGGGGAGCTGTTTTTT. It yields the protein CASSLALPAGENTGELFF.

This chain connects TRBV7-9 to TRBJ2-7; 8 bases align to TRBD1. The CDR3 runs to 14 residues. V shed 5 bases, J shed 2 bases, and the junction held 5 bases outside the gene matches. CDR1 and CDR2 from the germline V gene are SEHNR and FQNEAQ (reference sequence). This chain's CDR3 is CASSPTGAAYEQYF. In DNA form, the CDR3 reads TGTGCCAGCAGCCCGACAGGGGCCGCCTACGAGCAGTACTTC.

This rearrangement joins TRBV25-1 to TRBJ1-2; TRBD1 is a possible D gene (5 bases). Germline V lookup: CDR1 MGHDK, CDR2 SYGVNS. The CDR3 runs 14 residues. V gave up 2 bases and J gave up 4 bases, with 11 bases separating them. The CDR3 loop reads CASSEQGSIYGYTF. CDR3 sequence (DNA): TGTGCCAGCAGTGAACAGGGTTCAATCTATGGCTACACCTTC.

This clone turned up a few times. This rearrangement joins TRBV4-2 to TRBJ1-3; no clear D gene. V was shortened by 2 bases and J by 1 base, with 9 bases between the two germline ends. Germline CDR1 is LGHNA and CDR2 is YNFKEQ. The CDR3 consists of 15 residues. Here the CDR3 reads CASSQTPHSGNTIYF. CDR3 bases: TGTGCCAGCAGCCAAACACCTCATTCTGGAAACACCATATATTTT.

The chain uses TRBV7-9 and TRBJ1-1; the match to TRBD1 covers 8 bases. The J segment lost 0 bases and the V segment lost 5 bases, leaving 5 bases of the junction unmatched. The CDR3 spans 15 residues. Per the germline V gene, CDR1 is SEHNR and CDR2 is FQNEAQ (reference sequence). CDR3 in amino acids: CASSPSGGMNTEAFF. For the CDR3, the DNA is TGTGCCAGCAGCCCCTCAGGGGGCATGAACACTGAAGCTTTCTTT.

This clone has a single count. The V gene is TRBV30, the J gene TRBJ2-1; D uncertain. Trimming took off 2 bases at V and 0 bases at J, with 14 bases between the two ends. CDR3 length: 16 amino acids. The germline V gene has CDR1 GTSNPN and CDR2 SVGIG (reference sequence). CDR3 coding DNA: TGTGCCTGGAGTCACGGTCCCCAAACCTCCTACAATGAGCAGTTCTTC. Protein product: CAWSHGPQTSYNEQFF.

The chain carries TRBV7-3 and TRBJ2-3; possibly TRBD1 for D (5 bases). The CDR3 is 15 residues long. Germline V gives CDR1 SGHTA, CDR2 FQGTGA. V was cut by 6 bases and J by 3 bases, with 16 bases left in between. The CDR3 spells CASRSPDHRTDTQYF. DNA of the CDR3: TGTGCCAGCAGATCCCCGGACCACAGGACAGATACGCAGTATTTT.

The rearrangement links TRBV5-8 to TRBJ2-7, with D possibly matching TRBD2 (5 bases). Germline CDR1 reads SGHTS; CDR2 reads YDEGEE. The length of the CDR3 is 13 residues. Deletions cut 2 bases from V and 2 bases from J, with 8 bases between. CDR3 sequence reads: CASSFFGTYEQYF. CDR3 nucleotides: TGTGCCAGCAGCTTCTTCGGGACCTACGAGCAGTACTTC.

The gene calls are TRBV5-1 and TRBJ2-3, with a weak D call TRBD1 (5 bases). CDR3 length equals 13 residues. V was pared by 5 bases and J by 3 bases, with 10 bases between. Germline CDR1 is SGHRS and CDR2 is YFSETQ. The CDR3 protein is CASRAPGTDTQYF. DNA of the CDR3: TGCGCCAGCAGGGCTCCAGGGACAGATACGCAGTATTTT. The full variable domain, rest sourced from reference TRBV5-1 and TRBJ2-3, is KAGVTQTPRYLIKTRGQQVTLSCSPISGHRSVSWYQQTPGQGLQFLFEYFSETQRNKGNFPGRFSGRQFSNSRSEMNVSTLELGDSALYLCASRAPGTDTQYFGPGTRLTVL.

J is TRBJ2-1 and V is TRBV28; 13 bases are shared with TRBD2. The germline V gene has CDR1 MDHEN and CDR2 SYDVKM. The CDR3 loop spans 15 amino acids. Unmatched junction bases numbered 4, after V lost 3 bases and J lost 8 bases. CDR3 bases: TGTGCCAGCAGTTTGAGGACTAGCGGGAGACATGAGCAGTTCTTC. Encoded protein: CASSLRTSGRHEQFF.

As DNA, the CDR3 is TGTGCCAGCAGCCGGGGACAGAACTACGAGCAGTACTTC. Its translation: CASSRGQNYEQYF. The rearrangement links TRBV11-2 to TRBJ2-7, with 7 nucleotides matching TRBD1. Germline values: CDR1 SGHAT, CDR2 FQNNGV. Losses at the gene ends were 5 bases for V and 3 bases for J; bases not matched to a gene: 4. The CDR3 totals 13 residues.

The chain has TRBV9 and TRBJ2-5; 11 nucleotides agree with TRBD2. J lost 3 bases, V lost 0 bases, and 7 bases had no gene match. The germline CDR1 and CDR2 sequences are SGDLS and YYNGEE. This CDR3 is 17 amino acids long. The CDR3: CASSVDGTSGLKETQYF. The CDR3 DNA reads TGTGCCAGCAGCGTAGACGGGACTAGCGGACTCAAAGAGACCCAGTACTTC.

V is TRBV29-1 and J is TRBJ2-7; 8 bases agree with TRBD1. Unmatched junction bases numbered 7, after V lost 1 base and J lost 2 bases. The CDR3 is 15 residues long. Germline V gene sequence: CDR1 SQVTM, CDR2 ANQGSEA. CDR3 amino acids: CSVEGTGKGPYEQYF. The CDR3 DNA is TGCAGCGTTGAAGGGACAGGGAAAGGCCCCTACGAGCAGTACTTC.

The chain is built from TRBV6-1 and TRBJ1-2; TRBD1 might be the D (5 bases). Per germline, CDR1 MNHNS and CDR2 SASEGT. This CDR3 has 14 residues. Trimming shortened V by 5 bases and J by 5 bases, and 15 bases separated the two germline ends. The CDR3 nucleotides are TGTGCCAGCAGTCCCCGGACAAGATGGTATGGCTACACCTTC. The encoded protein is CASSPRTRWYGYTF.

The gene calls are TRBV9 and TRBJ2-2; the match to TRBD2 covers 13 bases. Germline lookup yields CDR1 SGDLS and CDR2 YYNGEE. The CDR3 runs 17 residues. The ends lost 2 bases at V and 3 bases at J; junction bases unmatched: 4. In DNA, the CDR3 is TGTGCCAGCAGCGTGACTAGCGGGAGGATCTACACCGGGGAGCTGTTTTTT. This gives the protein CASSVTSGRIYTGELFF.

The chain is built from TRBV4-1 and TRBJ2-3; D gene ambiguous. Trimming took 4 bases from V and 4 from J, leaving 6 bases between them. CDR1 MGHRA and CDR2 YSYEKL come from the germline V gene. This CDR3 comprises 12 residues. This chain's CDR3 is CASSRRADTQYF. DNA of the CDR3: TGCGCCAGCAGCCGACGGGCAGATACGCAGTATTTT.